The 26 T cell receptor beta chains listed next were all sequenced from one sample in a study of T cell repertoires in cytomegalovirus infection. MiXCR, run by TCRdb on the reads, gives a single entry per CDR3 protein. This sample carries tens of thousands of distinct CDR3 sequences, 25% to 40% of them seen once, and the ten largest clones take roughly two thirds. No antigen has been identified for these receptors. Sequencing input: PBMCs, sequenced either directly or after in vitro stimulation (not recorded which). The receptor set was obtained from a human donor in good health (CMV status not recorded). Some clones in this sample may be carry-over from other donors' samples.

This clonotype has at least ten counts. The V and J genes are TRBV7-2 and TRBJ2-7; D gene uncertain. The V end lost 0 bases, the J end lost 6 bases, and 9 bases lay between the germline ends. The CDR3 is 13 amino acids. The germline gives CDR1 SGHTA, CDR2 FQGNSA. For the CDR3, the DNA is TGTGCCAGCAGCTTAGCGGTCGACGGCGAGCAGTACTTC. Translating it yields CASSLAVDGEQYF.

V gene TRBV6-1 combines with J gene TRBJ2-1; 15 positions match TRBD2. The V gene's germline CDR1 is MNHNS and CDR2 SASEGT. CDR3 size: 15 residues. The V segment lost 7 bases and the J segment 8 bases; nucleotides outside the gene matches: 6. The CDR3 nucleotides are TGTGCCAGCATCAGAAGGACTAGCGGGAGGGATGAGCAGTTCTTC. Translation gives CASIRRTSGRDEQFF.

DNA of the CDR3: TGTGCCAGCAGCCCCGCAGGGGGGGCAATAGATACGCAGTATTTT. Translation: CASSPAGGAIDTQYF. V is TRBV7-2 and J is TRBJ2-3, with D perhaps being TRBD1 or TRBD2 (7 bases each). Germline CDR1 is SGHTA and CDR2 is FQGNSA. This CDR3 region has 15 residues. V was clipped by 5 bases and J by 5 bases, with 17 bases between them.

This clonotype was picked up a small number of times. The genes are TRBV20-1 and TRBJ1-6, with D tentatively TRBD1 (5 bases). The CDR3 contains 17 residues. The V gene's germline CDR1 is DFQATT and CDR2 SNEGSKA (reference sequence). Trimming shortened V by 0 bases and J by 8 bases, and 20 bases separated the two germline ends. DNA of the CDR3: TGCAGTGCTAGAGATCTCAGTCAGGGCGGATATGATTCACCCCTCCACTTT. The encoded protein is CSARDLSQGGYDSPLHF.

This sequence joins TRBV4-1 and TRBJ2-5, with D possibly called TRBD1 or TRBD2 (5 bases each). Germline V gene data show CDR1 as MGHRA and CDR2 as YSYEKL. V was trimmed by 4 bases and J by 4 bases, leaving 19 bases between them. This CDR3 contains 16 residues. The CDR3 spells CASSPRGRHATETQYF. The CDR3 DNA reads TGCGCCAGCAGCCCGAGGGGCAGACACGCAACAGAGACCCAGTACTTC.

The CDR3 reads CSARGPNNQPQHF. The CDR3 coding sequence is TGCAGTGCTAGAGGCCCGAACAATCAGCCCCAGCATTTT. The chain couples TRBV20-1 to TRBJ1-5, with D hard to call. The V and J ends lost 1 base and 3 bases respectively, with 7 bases between them. Germline CDR1 and CDR2: DFQATT and SNEGSKA (reference sequence). The CDR3 has 13 amino acids.

J is TRBJ1-2 and V is TRBV27; the D is unclear. With 5 bases removed from V and 0 bases from J, the gap between germline ends came to 10 bases. The CDR3 contains 14 residues. CDR1 is MNHEY and CDR2 is SMNVEV in the germline V gene (reference sequence). The CDR3 region is CASSLGRPNYGYTF. The CDR3 bases are TGTGCCAGCAGTCTCGGTAGGCCTAACTATGGCTACACCTTC.

The CDR3 bases are TGCAGTGCTAGAGAGGGGCCTGGAAACACCATATATTTT. Protein: CSAREGPGNTIYF. The chain combines TRBV20-1 with TRBJ1-3, with a weak D call TRBD1 (5 bases). V lost 0 bases and J 2 bases, leaving 5 bases between the germline ends. The CDR3 is 13 amino acids. The V gene's germline CDR1 is DFQATT and CDR2 SNEGSKA (reference sequence).

J is TRBJ1-3 and V is TRBV4-1; D is undetermined. This CDR3 is 14 amino acids long. The V end was cut by 7 bases, the J end by 1 base, with 11 bases between. Germline V gene data show CDR1 as MGHRA and CDR2 as YSYEKL. The CDR3: CASTAVGSGNTIYF. CDR3 nucleotide sequence: TGCGCCAGCACCGCGGTAGGGTCTGGAAACACCATATATTTT.

This clonotype has just a few counts. This chain connects TRBV19 to TRBJ2-1; TRBD1 is a possible D gene (5 bases). Between the trimmed V and J ends, which lost 7 bases and 1 base, there was a span of 8 bases. The CDR3 consists of 13 residues. Germline V gene sequence: CDR1 LNHDA, CDR2 SQIVND (reference sequence). The CDR3: CASTGFSYNEQFF. CDR3 sequence (DNA): TGTGCCAGTACAGGGTTTTCCTACAATGAGCAGTTCTTC.

Many counts were recorded for this clonotype. The chain links TRBV7-2 to TRBJ2-5; perhaps TRBD1 as D (6 bases). The germline CDR1 and CDR2 sequences are SGHTA and FQGNSA. This CDR3 has 12 residues. V lost 5 bases and J lost 5, with 9 bases in between. The CDR3 nucleotides are TGTGCCAGCAGCGCGGACAGCGAGACCCAGTACTTC. Translation: CASSADSETQYF.

The chain combines TRBV7-9 with TRBJ1-1; D is perhaps TRBD1 (5 bases). V was shortened by 5 bases and J by 1 base, with 8 bases between the two germline ends. CDR3 size: 13 residues. Germline CDR1 is SEHNR and CDR2 is FQNEAQ (reference sequence). The DNA for the CDR3 is TGTGCCAGCAGCGTGACAGAGAACACTGAAGCTTTCTTT. It translates to CASSVTENTEAFF.

The chain joins TRBV5-5 to TRBJ2-5; D not resolved. Trimming shortened V by 2 bases and J by 5 bases, and 16 bases separated the two germline ends. This CDR3 region has 15 residues. Per the germline V gene, CDR1 is SGHKS and CDR2 is YYEKEE (reference sequence). CDR3 nucleotides: TGTGCCAGCAGCTTAGGATCCTCTATGGTGGAGACCCAGTACTTC. Residues: CASSLGSSMVETQYF.

The chain has TRBV12-3 or TRBV12-4 and TRBJ2-6; no clear D gene. This CDR3 contains 15 residues. V was clipped by 7 bases and J by 1 base, with 11 bases between them. DNA of the CDR3: TGTGCCAGCACTCCAGGCGGTTCTGGGGCCAACGTCCTGACTTTC. Translating it yields CASTPGGSGANVLTF.

The chain combines TRBV20-1 with TRBJ2-3, with a possible D match to TRBD2 (7 bases). The V end lost 6 bases, the J end lost 1 base, and 14 bases lay between the germline ends. The CDR3 is made up of 14 amino acids. Germline V CDR1 and CDR2: DFQATT, SNEGSKA (reference sequence). The CDR3 bases are TGCAGTGCCCCGCTAGGGGGGGGCACAGATACGCAGTATTTT. It yields the protein CSAPLGGGTDTQYF.

The V call is TRBV3-1, the J call TRBJ1-4; TRBD1 is a possible D gene (6 bases). The ends were cut back, 4 bases at V and 5 bases at J, with 14 bases in the middle. CDR3 size: 15 residues. Germline V lookup: CDR1 LGHDT, CDR2 YNNKEL (reference sequence). CDR3 in DNA: TGTGCCAGCAGCCCCCGGGACACTCCCAATGAAAAACTGTTTTTT. It translates to CASSPRDTPNEKLFF.

This clonotype was seen repeatedly, ten times or more. V gene TRBV7-2 combines with J gene TRBJ1-3; no firm D call. The length of the CDR3 is 12 residues. CDR1 is SGHTA, CDR2 FQGNSA, per germline. The V gene lost 2 bases and the J gene lost 4 bases, with 3 bases spanning the gap. The CDR3 protein is CASSLPGNTIYF. CDR3 sequence (DNA): TGTGCCAGCAGCTTACCCGGAAACACCATATATTTT.

In nucleotides, the CDR3 is TGTGCCAGCATGCTAGATCGAAACACCGGGGAGCTGTTTTTT. Amino acids: CASMLDRNTGELFF. The rearrangement joins TRBV2 to TRBJ2-2; D uncertain. The CDR3 runs to 14 residues. Germline CDR1 is SNHLY and CDR2 is FYNNEI. V was cut by 7 bases and J by 2 bases, with 11 bases left in between.

The chain is built from TRBV15 and TRBJ2-4; D might be TRBD2 (5 bases). Between the trimmed V and J ends, which lost 0 bases and 15 bases, there was a span of 12 bases. In germline, CDR1 is LNHNV, CDR2 YYDKDF (reference sequence). CDR3 size: 12 residues. As DNA, the CDR3 is TGTGCCACCAGCAGAGATTACCGGGATCTGTACTTC. It encodes CATSRDYRDLYF. The whole variable domain, filled in from reference TRBV15 and TRBJ2-4, reads DAMVIQNPRYQVTQFGKPVTLSCSQTLNHNVMYWYQQKSSQAPKLLFHYYDKDFNNEADTPDNFQSRRPNTSFCFLDIRSPGLGDTAMYLCATSRDYRDLYFGAGTRLSVL.

This clonotype has only a few counts. This chain uses TRBV10-1 with TRBJ1-2; D is ambiguous. Between the trimmed V and J ends, which lost 4 bases and 2 bases, there was a span of 11 bases. Germline assignment: CDR1 WNHNN and CDR2 SYGVQD (reference sequence). The length of the CDR3 is 14 residues. CDR3 DNA sequence: TGCGCCAGCAGTGGAAGCGGGAGAAACTATGGCTACACCTTC. The encoded protein is CASSGSGRNYGYTF.

This clonotype was seen more than once but under ten times. The chain couples TRBV6-1 to TRBJ1-5; TRBD1 is a possible D gene (6 bases). With 6 bases removed from V and 2 bases from J, the gap between germline ends came to 14 bases. The germline V gene has CDR1 MNHNS and CDR2 SASEGT. CDR3 length: 15 amino acids. CDR3 residues: CASSRGGGGNQPQHF. The DNA of the CDR3 is TGTGCCAGCAGCAGAGGGGGAGGTGGCAATCAGCCCCAGCATTTT.

The rearrangement links TRBV6-1 to TRBJ2-1; 10 bases fit TRBD1. Trimming removed 4 bases from V and 10 bases from J; junction bases left unmatched: 10. Looked up from germline, CDR1 is MNHNS and CDR2 is SASEGT. The CDR3 has 15 residues. The CDR3 nucleotides are TGTGCCAGCAGTGGGGACAGGGGCTTCTACGGGGAGCAGTTCTTC. Its translation is CASSGDRGFYGEQFF.

The chain employs TRBV5-1 and TRBJ1-6; 8 nucleotides agree with TRBD1. V lost 4 bases to trimming and J lost 8 bases; unmatched junction nucleotides: 8. The CDR3 runs to 15 residues. Germline V gene data show CDR1 as SGHRS and CDR2 as YFSETQ. The CDR3 reads CASSHGQGVDSPLHF. For the CDR3, the DNA is TGCGCCAGCAGCCACGGACAGGGAGTTGATTCACCCCTCCACTTT.

This sequence joins TRBV5-4 and TRBJ2-5; TRBD2 matches at 7 bases. CDR1 is SGHNT, CDR2 YYREEE, per germline (reference sequence). CDR3 size: 15 residues. J lost 3 bases, V lost 4 bases, and 9 bases had no gene match. CDR3 amino acids: CASSVPGLLKETQYF. The CDR3 DNA follows: TGTGCCAGCAGCGTCCCGGGACTACTGAAAGAGACCCAGTACTTC. Full variable domain (rest looked up from reference TRBV5-4 and TRBJ2-5): ETGVTQSPTHLIKTRGQQVTLRCSSQSGHNTVSWYQQALGQGPQFIFQYYREEENGRGNFPPRFSGLQFPNYSSELNVNALELDDSALYLCASSVPGLLKETQYFGPGTRLLVL.

This clonotype was counted only a few times. CDR3 residues: CASSIGLAGELFF. In DNA, the CDR3 is TGTGCCAGCAGCATTGGGCTGGCCGGGGAGCTGTTTTTT. This chain connects TRBV13 to TRBJ2-2; D not certain. The V and J ends lost 5 bases and 6 bases respectively, with 10 bases between them. Germline V gene sequence: CDR1 PRHDT, CDR2 FYEKMQ (reference sequence). This CDR3 is 13 amino acids long.

The chain combines TRBV29-1 with TRBJ2-7; 7 bases map to TRBD1. This CDR3 is built from 14 residues. V dropped 7 bases and J dropped 0; count of bases not matched to a gene: 9. Germline assignment: CDR1 SQVTM and CDR2 ANQGSEA. CDR3 protein: CSARDSSRSYEQYF. The CDR3 nucleotides are TGCAGCGCCAGGGACAGTAGTCGCTCCTACGAGCAGTACTTC.